This passage covers 21 T cell receptor beta chains from one sample sequenced in a study of OX40 agonist ivuxolimab in advanced cancers. TCRdb's table, derived via immunoSEQ multiplex PCR, lists solely in-frame clones and lacks some. The sample records about 91,000 clones, around four fifths being singletons. The material sequenced was CD4+ or CD8+ T cells sorted from blood, taken in a trial of the OX40 agonist ivuxolimab. All receptors come from an adult with an advanced solid tumor such as melanoma, head and neck, liver or kidney cancer.

The chain combines TRBV25-1 with TRBJ1-4, with 11 positions matching TRBD1. The germline V gene encodes CDR1 MGHDK and CDR2 SYGVNS. Losses at the gene ends were 4 bases for V and 6 bases for J; bases not matched to a gene: 13. The CDR3 runs to 18 residues. CDR3 bases: TGTGCCAGCAGTGGGTTTGGACAGGGGGCGGTCCCGTATGAAAAACTGTTTTTT. Its protein is CASSGFGQGAVPYEKLFF.

The genes are TRBV9 and TRBJ2-3; D remains unclear. CDR1 is SGDLS, CDR2 YYNGEE, per germline. The V and J ends lost 0 bases and 2 bases respectively, with 7 bases between them. This CDR3 has 14 amino acids. In DNA, the CDR3 is TGTGCCAGCAGCGTAGGGATTACCACAGATACGCAGTATTTT. Amino acids: CASSVGITTDTQYF.

The V gene is TRBV27, the J gene TRBJ1-2; TRBD1 might be the D (5 bases). The CDR3 has 13 residues. V was pared by 3 bases and J by 7 bases, with 12 bases between. Per the germline V gene, CDR1 is MNHEY and CDR2 is SMNVEV (reference sequence). The CDR3, as DNA: TGTGCCAGCAGTTTCATGAGGGGTTTTGGCTACACCTTC. Translating it yields CASSFMRGFGYTF.

In this sample, this clone turned up once. The chain uses TRBV29-1 and TRBJ1-1; 9 bases agree with TRBD1. Per the germline V gene, CDR1 is SQVTM and CDR2 is ANQGSEA. The trim removed 6 bases at V and 4 bases at J, leaving 9 bases unmatched. The CDR3 contains 14 residues. The CDR3 loop reads CSVRNRGRVTEAFF. The CDR3, as DNA: TGCAGCGTCCGTAACAGGGGGCGGGTCACTGAAGCTTTCTTT. Full variable domain (rest looked up from reference TRBV29-1 and TRBJ1-1): SAVISQKPSRDICQRGTSLTIQCQVDSQVTMMFWYRQQPGQSLTLIATANQGSEATYESGFVIDKFPISRPNLTFSTLTVSNMSPEDSSIYLCSVRNRGRVTEAFFGQGTRLTVV.

V usage is TRBV5-5 and J usage is TRBJ2-7; tentatively, D is TRBD2 (6 bases). CDR1 and CDR2 from the germline V gene are SGHKS and YYEKEE (reference sequence). Trimming took off 0 bases at V and 4 bases at J, with 8 bases between the two ends. This CDR3 is 13 amino acids long. DNA for the CDR3: TGTGCCAGCAGCTTGGTCGGAGGGTACGAGCAGTACGTC. Its protein is CASSLVGGYEQYV.

The V call is TRBV18, the J call TRBJ2-5; the match to TRBD1 covers 7 bases. J gave up 3 bases and V 4 bases, and 2 bases lay outside the gene matches. CDR3 length: 13 amino acids. Looked up from germline, CDR1 is KGHSH and CDR2 is LQKENI. This chain's CDR3 is CASSQDREETQYF. The CDR3 DNA is TGTGCCAGCTCACAAGACAGGGAAGAGACCCAGTACTTC.

The CDR3 loop is CASSPLTGDGNTIYF. CDR3 in DNA: TGTGCCAGCAGCCCGCTGACAGGGGACGGAAACACCATATATTTT. V is TRBV6-1 and J is TRBJ1-3, with TRBD1 identical over 8 bases. Germline CDR1 MNHNS, CDR2 SASEGT. The CDR3 consists of 15 residues. Trimming at V came to 6 bases and at J to 4 bases, leaving 8 bases not matched to a gene.

The chain recombines TRBV7-8 with TRBJ2-2; D is ambiguous. Trimming took off 3 bases at V and 7 bases at J, with 6 bases between the two ends. Germline CDR1 reads SGHVS; CDR2 reads FQNEAQ. The CDR3 consists of 12 residues. CDR3 residues: CASSFSYGELFF. In nucleotides, the CDR3 is TGTGCCAGCAGCTTCTCCTACGGGGAGCTGTTTTTT. The whole variable domain, remainder taken from reference TRBV7-8 and TRBJ2-2, is GAGVSQSPRYKVAKRGQDVALRCDPISGHVSLFWYQQALGQGPEFLTYFQNEAQLDKSGLPSDRFFAERPEGSVSTLKIQRTQQEDSAVYLCASSFSYGELFFGEGSRLTVL.

The chain couples TRBV6-8 to TRBJ1-2, with 7 positions matching TRBD1. The CDR3 has 15 amino acids. Germline assignment: CDR1 MNHGY and CDR2 SAAAGT. Trimming cost V 2 bases and J 2 bases; bases outside gene matches: 5. The DNA of the CDR3 is TGTGCCAGCAGTTACCATCCGGACAGGAACTATGGCTACACCTTC. Encoded protein: CASSYHPDRNYGYTF.

This clone was detected once. This rearrangement joins TRBV5-1 to TRBJ1-6; no clear D gene. Germline CDR1 reads SGHRS; CDR2 reads YFSETQ. The CDR3 contains 17 residues. V was trimmed by 0 bases and J by 1 base, leaving 11 bases between them. CDR3 sequence reads: CASSLEGGGSYNSPLHF. DNA for the CDR3: TGCGCCAGCAGCTTGGAAGGAGGTGGATCCTATAATTCACCCCTCCACTTT.

The gene calls are TRBV6-1 and TRBJ1-1; no reliable D call. Between the trimmed V and J ends, which lost 4 bases and 10 bases, there was a span of 16 bases. This CDR3 has 13 residues. Germline values: CDR1 MNHNS, CDR2 SASEGT. The CDR3 region is CASSGPEGKGAFF. The CDR3 nucleotides are TGTGCCAGCAGTGGACCCGAAGGAAAGGGAGCTTTCTTT.

This clone was recorded only once. This rearrangement joins TRBV29-1 to TRBJ1-2; D call uncertain. Germline V gene sequence: CDR1 SQVTM, CDR2 ANQGSEA. The CDR3 runs to 12 residues. The V and J ends lost 3 bases and 3 bases respectively, with 8 bases between them. CDR3 amino acids: CSVDVVDYGYTF. The CDR3 nucleotides read TGCAGCGTTGATGTCGTAGACTATGGCTACACCTTC.

The chain is built from TRBV4-2 and TRBJ2-7; maybe TRBD1 (6 bases). Trimming pared 5 bases from V and 4 bases from J, leaving 15 bases between. The CDR3 sequence is 14 residues long. Germline V gene data show CDR1 as LGHNA and CDR2 as YNFKEQ. CDR3: CASSFSGTPYEQYV. As DNA, the CDR3 is TGTGCCAGCAGCTTTTCCGGGACACCGTACGAGCAGTACGTC.

The V call is TRBV7-2, the J call TRBJ1-5; no clear D. Trimming removed 2 bases from V and 0 bases from J, with 8 bases in between. This CDR3 contains 15 residues. Germline CDR1 is SGHTA and CDR2 is FQGNSA. The CDR3 is CASSLTVYSNQPQHF. The CDR3 nucleotides are TGTGCCAGCAGCTTAACGGTATATAGCAATCAGCCCCAGCATTTT.

V and J are TRBV28 and TRBJ1-1; D is possibly TRBD1 (5 bases). V lost 8 bases and J lost 4, with 11 bases in between. The CDR3 runs 12 residues. Germline V lookup: CDR1 MDHEN, CDR2 SYDVKM. The CDR3 loop is CASGKGPTEAFF. CDR3 sequence (DNA): TGTGCCAGCGGGAAGGGGCCCACTGAAGCTTTCTTT.

The chain uses TRBV21-1 and TRBJ1-5. TRBV21-1 is given as a pseudogene. The CDR3 spans 15 residues. In DNA form, the CDR3 reads TGTGCCAGCAGCAAAGGGGGTGGGGGCAATCAGCCCCAGCATTTT. It yields the protein CASSKGGGGNQPQHF.

The chain couples TRBV18 to TRBJ1-1; TRBD1 matches at 9 bases. V lost 3 bases, J lost 1 base, and 0 bases stayed unmatched. Germline CDR1 is KGHSH and CDR2 is LQKENI. The CDR3 sequence is 14 residues long. The CDR3 nucleotides are TGTGCCAGCTCACCGGGACAGGGGAACACTGAAGCTTTCTTT. Translated, it gives CASSPGQGNTEAFF.

This rearrangement joins TRBV5-1 to TRBJ1-1; TRBD1 agrees at 9 bases. This CDR3 has 15 amino acids. Germline CDR1 is SGHRS and CDR2 is YFSETQ. The trim removed 3 bases at V and 5 bases at J, leaving 8 bases unmatched. CDR3 DNA sequence: TGCGCCAGCAGCTCCTACAGGGGGCCGAAAACTGAAGCTTTCTTT. Translated: CASSSYRGPKTEAFF.

The genes are TRBV30 and TRBJ2-1; 7 bases map to TRBD2. CDR1 and CDR2 from the germline V gene are GTSNPN and SVGIG (reference sequence). The CDR3 totals 13 residues. Germline trimming cut 3 bases from V and 10 bases from J; bases unmatched to any gene: 9. The CDR3 spells CAWSPGAGNEQFF. For the CDR3, the DNA is TGTGCCTGGAGCCCTGGAGCGGGGAACGAGCAGTTCTTC.

This clone is a singleton in its sample. The chain joins TRBV6-5 to TRBJ2-2; D is ambiguous. Trimming shortened V by 4 bases and J by 7 bases, and 13 bases separated the two germline ends. Per germline, CDR1 MNHEY and CDR2 SVGAGI. The CDR3 sequence is 14 residues long. The CDR3 coding sequence is TGTGCCAGCAGTTTTTCAGACTTGATCGGGGAGCTGTTTTTT. It is translated as CASSFSDLIGELFF.

The J gene is TRBJ1-6, the V gene TRBV11-2; a possible D gene is TRBD1 (5 bases). V dropped 3 bases and J dropped 5 bases, with 11 bases sitting between them. Germline loops: CDR1 SGHAT, CDR2 FQNNGV. The CDR3 contains 15 residues. The CDR3, as DNA: TGTGCCAGCAGCTTTCAGGGAGCGGATAATTCACCCCTCCACTTT. Its translation is CASSFQGADNSPLHF.